What follows are 10 T cell receptor beta chains derived from one specimen sequenced in a study of cytomegalovirus exposure and HLA in healthy donors. Data came from immunoSEQ multiplex PCR; TCRdb stores just in-frame clones and leaves some out. Here the sample spans about 120,000 clones, about nine tenths being singletons. The sequenced material came from PBMCs. Source of these receptors: a young woman in good health and CMV-seronegative.

The rearrangement uses TRBV7-6 and TRBJ2-2; TRBD2 might be the D (7 bases). There are 17 residues in the CDR3. Trimming cost V 1 base and J 4 bases, with 16 bases left between them. Germline assignment: CDR1 SGHVS and CDR2 FNYEAQ. CDR3 protein: CASSLVEGGGSTGELFF. CDR3 nucleotide sequence: TGTGCCAGCAGCTTAGTCGAGGGGGGCGGGAGCACCGGGGAGCTGTTTTTT.

This clone turned up a few times. This chain uses TRBV5-1 with TRBJ1-2; 7 bases fit TRBD1. The CDR3 is made up of 14 amino acids. Losses at the gene ends were 2 bases for V and 6 bases for J; bases not matched to a gene: 7. Per the germline V gene, CDR1 is SGHRS and CDR2 is YFSETQ. The CDR3 bases are TGCGCCAGCAGCTTAGGTCAGGGGGACCATGGCTACACCTTC. Its translation: CASSLGQGDHGYTF.

V is TRBV27 and J is TRBJ1-2, with D possibly being TRBD1 (6 bases). The CDR3 is 15 residues long. Germline CDR1 reads MNHEY; CDR2 reads SMNVEV (reference sequence). Trimming shortened V by 4 bases and J by 4 bases, and 16 bases separated the two germline ends. CDR3 DNA sequence: TGTGCCAGCAGTTCCTCGGGGGGCCTCCTCTATGGCTACACCTTC. Protein sequence: CASSSSGGLLYGYTF.

This rearrangement joins TRBV27 to TRBJ1-2, with 8 nucleotides matching TRBD1. The ends lost 6 bases at V and 3 bases at J; junction bases unmatched: 15. The length of the CDR3 is 17 residues. Looked up from germline, CDR1 is MNHEY and CDR2 is SMNVEV (reference sequence). In DNA, the CDR3 is TGTGCCAGCAGGGTGACAGGGGTAGGGTTTATTGACTATGGCTACACCTTC. It encodes CASRVTGVGFIDYGYTF.

The genes are TRBV15 and TRBJ1-4; TRBD1 aligns across 11 bases. The CDR3 runs to 16 residues. Looked up from germline, CDR1 is LNHNV and CDR2 is YYDKDF (reference sequence). V lost 3 bases to trimming and J lost 6 bases; unmatched junction nucleotides: 6. CDR3 region: CATSSLPGQGDEKLFF. The CDR3 coding sequence is TGTGCCACCAGCAGTTTGCCGGGACAGGGGGATGAAAAACTGTTTTTT.

The chain combines TRBV5-1 with TRBJ2-2; a weak D match, TRBD2 (6 bases). V dropped 4 bases and J dropped 6 bases, with 19 bases sitting between them. The length of the CDR3 is 16 residues. Germline V CDR1 and CDR2: SGHRS, YFSETQ. In nucleotides, the CDR3 is TGCGCCAGCAGCGCCAACTCCGGGACTCTTTCCGGGGAGCTGTTTTTT. Amino acid sequence: CASSANSGTLSGELFF.

The chain recombines TRBV5-4 with TRBJ1-2; D is ambiguous. The V gene lost 1 base and the J gene lost 3 bases, with 13 bases spanning the gap. The CDR3 runs 15 residues. CDR1 is SGHNT, CDR2 YYREEE, per germline (reference sequence). CDR3 coding DNA: TGTGCCAGCAGCTTGTCCGGGTCGGATCACTATGGCTACACCTTC. This sequence encodes CASSLSGSDHYGYTF.

The chain has TRBV4-1 and TRBJ1-1; D unclear. The germline gives CDR1 MGHRA, CDR2 YSYEKL. This CDR3 is 14 amino acids long. V lost 4 bases to trimming and J lost 2 bases, with 11 bases between them. The CDR3 protein is CASSPYTTNTEAFF. The CDR3 bases are TGCGCCAGCAGCCCCTATACTACCAACACTGAAGCTTTCTTT.

The rearrangement links TRBV25-1 to TRBJ2-1, with 15 nucleotides matching TRBD2. The V gene end was trimmed by 6 bases and the J gene end by 7 bases; junction bases not matched to a gene: 4. This CDR3 is built from 15 residues. CDR1 and CDR2 from the germline V gene are MGHDK and SYGVNS. The CDR3 nucleotides are TGTGCCAGCAGGGAGGGACTAGCGGGGGGTAATGAGCAGTTCTTC. It is translated as CASREGLAGGNEQFF.

V gene TRBV27 combines with J gene TRBJ2-7, with a possible D match to TRBD1 (5 bases). CDR3 length: 14 residues. Germline assignment: CDR1 MNHEY and CDR2 SMNVEV (reference sequence). Deletions cut 5 bases from V and 4 bases from J, with 15 bases between. This chain's CDR3 is CASSVQGSRYEQYF. In DNA, the CDR3 is TGTGCCAGCAGTGTCCAGGGCTCGCGATACGAGCAGTACTTC.